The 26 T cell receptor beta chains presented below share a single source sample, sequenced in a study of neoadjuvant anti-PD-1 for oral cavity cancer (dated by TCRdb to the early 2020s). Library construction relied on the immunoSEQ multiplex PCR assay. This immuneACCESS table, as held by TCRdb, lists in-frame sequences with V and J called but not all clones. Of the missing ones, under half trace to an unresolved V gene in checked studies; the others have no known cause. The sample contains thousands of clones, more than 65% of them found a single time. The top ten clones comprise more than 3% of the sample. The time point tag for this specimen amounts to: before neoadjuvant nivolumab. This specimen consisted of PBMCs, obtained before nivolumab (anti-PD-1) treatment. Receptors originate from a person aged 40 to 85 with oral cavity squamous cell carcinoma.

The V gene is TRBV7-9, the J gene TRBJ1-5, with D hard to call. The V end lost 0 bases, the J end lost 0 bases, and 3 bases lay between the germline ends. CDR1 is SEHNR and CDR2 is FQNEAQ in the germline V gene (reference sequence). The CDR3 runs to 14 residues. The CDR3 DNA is TGTGCCAGCAGCTTAGCGGCTAGCAATCAGCCCCAGCATTTT. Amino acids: CASSLAASNQPQHF.

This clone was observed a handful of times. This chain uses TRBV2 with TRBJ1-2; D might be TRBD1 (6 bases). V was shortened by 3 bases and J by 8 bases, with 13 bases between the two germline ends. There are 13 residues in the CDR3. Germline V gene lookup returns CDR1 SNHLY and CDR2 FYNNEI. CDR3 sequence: CASSDRGLQGYTF. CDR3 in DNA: TGTGCCAGCAGTGACAGGGGCCTCCAAGGCTACACCTTC.

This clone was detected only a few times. CDR3 region: CASSPGLAGDTQYF. CDR3 nucleotide sequence: TGTGCCAGCAGCCCGGGACTAGCGGGGGATACGCAGTATTTT. V gene TRBV7-2 combines with J gene TRBJ2-3; 13 bases are shared with TRBD2. J gave up 6 bases and V 5 bases, and 2 bases lay outside the gene matches. Germline lookup yields CDR1 SGHTA and CDR2 FQGNSA. The CDR3 loop spans 14 amino acids.

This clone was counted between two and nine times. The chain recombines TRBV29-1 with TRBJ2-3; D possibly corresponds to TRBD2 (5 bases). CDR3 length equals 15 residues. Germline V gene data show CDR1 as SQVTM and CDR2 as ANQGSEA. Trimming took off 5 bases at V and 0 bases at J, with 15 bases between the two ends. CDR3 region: CSVRTGTTSTDTQYF. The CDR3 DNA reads TGCAGCGTTCGGACGGGAACTACTAGCACAGATACGCAGTATTTT.

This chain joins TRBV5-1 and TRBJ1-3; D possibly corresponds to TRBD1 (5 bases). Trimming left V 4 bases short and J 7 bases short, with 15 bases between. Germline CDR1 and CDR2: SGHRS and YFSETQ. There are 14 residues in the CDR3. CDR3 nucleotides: TGCGCCAGCAGCCCTGATGGGGGTACGAACACCATATATTTT. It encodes CASSPDGGTNTIYF.

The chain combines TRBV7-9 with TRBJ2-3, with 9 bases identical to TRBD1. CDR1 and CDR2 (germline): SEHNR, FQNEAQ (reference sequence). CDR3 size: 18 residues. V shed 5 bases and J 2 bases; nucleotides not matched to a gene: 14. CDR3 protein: CASSNTGGERIITDTQYF. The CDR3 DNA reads TGTGCCAGCAGCAACACAGGGGGCGAACGAATAATCACAGATACGCAGTATTTT. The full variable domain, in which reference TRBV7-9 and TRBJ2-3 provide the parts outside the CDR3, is DTGVSQNPRHKITKRGQNVTFRCDPISEHNRLYWYRQTLGQGPEFLTYFQNEAQLEKSRLLSDRFSAERPKGSFSTLEIQRTEQGDSAMYLCASSNTGGERIITDTQYFGPGTRLTVL.

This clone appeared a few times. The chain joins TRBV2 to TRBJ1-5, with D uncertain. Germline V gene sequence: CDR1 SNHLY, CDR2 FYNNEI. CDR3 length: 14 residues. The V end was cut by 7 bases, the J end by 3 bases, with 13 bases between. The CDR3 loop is CASTVSANNQPQHF. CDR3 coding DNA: TGTGCCAGCACGGTTTCGGCCAACAATCAGCCCCAGCATTTT.

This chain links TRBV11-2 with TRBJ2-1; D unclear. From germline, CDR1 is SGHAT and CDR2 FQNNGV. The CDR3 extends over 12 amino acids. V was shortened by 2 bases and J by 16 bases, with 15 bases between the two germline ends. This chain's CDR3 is CASSLRSVTSFF. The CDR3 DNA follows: TGTGCCAGCAGCTTACGCTCAGTGACCAGCTTCTTC.

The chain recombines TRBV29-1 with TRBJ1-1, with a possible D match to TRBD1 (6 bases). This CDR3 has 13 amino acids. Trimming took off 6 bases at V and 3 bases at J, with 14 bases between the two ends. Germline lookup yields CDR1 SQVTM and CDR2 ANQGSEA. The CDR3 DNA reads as TGCAGCGTGATCGGGGGCACAGACACTGAAGCTTTCTTT. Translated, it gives CSVIGGTDTEAFF.

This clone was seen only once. Here the CDR3 DNA reads TGTGCCAGCAAGATCGAGCGGGGCTACTCCGGGGAGCTGTTTTTT. Translating it yields CASKIERGYSGELFF. The V gene is TRBV7-9, the J gene TRBJ2-2, with 7 bases fitting TRBD2. After removal of 7 bases from V and 6 bases from J, the junction contained 11 bases not matched to a gene. Germline V gene lookup returns CDR1 SEHNR and CDR2 FQNEAQ (reference sequence). The CDR3 has 15 amino acids. Looking up the rest from reference TRBV7-9 and TRBJ2-2 gives the full variable domain: DTGVSQNPRHKITKRGQNVTFRCDPISEHNRLYWYRQTLGQGPEFLTYFQNEAQLEKSRLLSDRFSAERPKGSFSTLEIQRTEQGDSAMYLCASKIERGYSGELFFGEGSRLTVL.

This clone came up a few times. The CDR3 protein is CASTGRNYNSPLHF. The DNA of the CDR3 is TGTGCCAGCACGGGACGGAACTATAATTCACCCCTCCACTTT. The chain uses TRBV25-1 and TRBJ1-6; weak D call: TRBD1 (5 bases). The CDR3 extends over 14 amino acids. Trimming took 7 bases from V and 3 from J, leaving 10 bases between them. From germline, CDR1 is MGHDK and CDR2 SYGVNS.

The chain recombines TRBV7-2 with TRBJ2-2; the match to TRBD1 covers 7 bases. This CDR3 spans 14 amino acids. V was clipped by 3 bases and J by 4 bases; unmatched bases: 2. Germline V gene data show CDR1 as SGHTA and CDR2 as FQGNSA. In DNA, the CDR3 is TGTGCCAGCAGCTTTAGGACAGGCACCGGGGAGCTGTTTTTT. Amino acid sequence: CASSFRTGTGELFF.

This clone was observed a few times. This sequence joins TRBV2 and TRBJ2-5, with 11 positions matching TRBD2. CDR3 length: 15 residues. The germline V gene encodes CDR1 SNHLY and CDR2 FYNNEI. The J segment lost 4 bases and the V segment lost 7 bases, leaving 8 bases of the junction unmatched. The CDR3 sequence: CASTLILAGAETQYF. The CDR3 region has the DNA TGTGCCAGCACGCTAATACTAGCGGGGGCAGAGACCCAGTACTTC.

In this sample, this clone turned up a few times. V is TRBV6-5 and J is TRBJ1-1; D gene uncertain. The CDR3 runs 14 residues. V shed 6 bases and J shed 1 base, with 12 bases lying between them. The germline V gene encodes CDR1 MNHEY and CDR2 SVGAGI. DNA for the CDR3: TGTGCCAGCAGCCCGAGGGAAGAGAACACTGAAGCTTTCTTT. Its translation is CASSPREENTEAFF.

The CDR3 region is CASSLAARYGGYTF. The CDR3 nucleotides are TGTGCCAGCAGCTTAGCCGCCAGGTACGGCGGCTACACCTTC. The J gene is TRBJ1-2, the V gene TRBV7-2, with unresolved D. The CDR3 has 14 residues. CDR1 and CDR2 (germline): SGHTA, FQGNSA. Between the trimmed V and J ends, which lost 0 bases and 8 bases, there was a span of 13 bases.

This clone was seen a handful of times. In DNA form, the CDR3 reads TGTGCCAGCAGTTACATTACGCCGGGACAGGGTGGTGGCTACACCTTC. Translating it yields CASSYITPGQGGGYTF. The J gene is TRBJ1-2, the V gene TRBV6-5; 9 nucleotides line up with TRBD1. Unmatched junction bases numbered 11, after V lost 2 bases and J lost 7 bases. CDR1 and CDR2 from the germline V gene are MNHEY and SVGAGI. The CDR3 runs to 16 residues.

The CDR3 DNA follows: TGCGCCAGCAGTGACCCGCAGGAGCCCCAGCATTTT. Its translation is CASSDPQEPQHF. This chain links TRBV10-2 with TRBJ1-5, with D unresolved. The CDR3 totals 12 residues. V lost 3 bases and J 8 bases, leaving 8 bases between the germline ends. CDR1 is WSHSY, CDR2 SAAADI, per germline.

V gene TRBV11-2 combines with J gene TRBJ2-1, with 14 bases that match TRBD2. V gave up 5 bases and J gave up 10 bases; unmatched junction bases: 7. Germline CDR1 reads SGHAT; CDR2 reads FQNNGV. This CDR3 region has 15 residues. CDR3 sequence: CASSPRLAGGWEQFF. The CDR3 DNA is TGTGCCAGCAGCCCTCGACTAGCGGGGGGGTGGGAGCAGTTCTTC.

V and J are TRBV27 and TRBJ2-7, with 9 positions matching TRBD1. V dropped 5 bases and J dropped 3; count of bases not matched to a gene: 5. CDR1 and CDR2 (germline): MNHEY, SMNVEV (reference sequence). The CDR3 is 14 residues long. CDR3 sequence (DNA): TGTGCCAGCAGTGCGACAGGGGGATACTACGAGCAGTACTTC. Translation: CASSATGGYYEQYF.

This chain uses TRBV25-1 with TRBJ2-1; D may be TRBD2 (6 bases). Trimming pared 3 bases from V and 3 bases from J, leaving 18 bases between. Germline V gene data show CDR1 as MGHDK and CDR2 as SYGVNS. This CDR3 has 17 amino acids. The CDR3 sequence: CASSDPVGGGGYNEQFF. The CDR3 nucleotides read TGTGCCAGCAGTGATCCAGTGGGGGGTGGAGGCTACAATGAGCAGTTCTTC.

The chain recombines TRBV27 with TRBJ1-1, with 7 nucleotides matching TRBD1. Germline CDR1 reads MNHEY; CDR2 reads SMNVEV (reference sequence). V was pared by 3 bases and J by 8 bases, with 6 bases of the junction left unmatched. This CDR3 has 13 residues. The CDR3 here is CASSLSGQTEAFF. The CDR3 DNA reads TGTGCCAGCAGTTTGTCGGGACAGACAGAAGCTTTCTTT.

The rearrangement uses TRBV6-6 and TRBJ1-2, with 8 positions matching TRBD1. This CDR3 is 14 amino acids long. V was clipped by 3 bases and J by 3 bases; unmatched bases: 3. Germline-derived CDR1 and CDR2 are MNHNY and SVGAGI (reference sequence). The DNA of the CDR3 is TGTGCCAGCAGTTATCAGGGGGCAGACTATGGCTACACCTTC. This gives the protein CASSYQGADYGYTF.

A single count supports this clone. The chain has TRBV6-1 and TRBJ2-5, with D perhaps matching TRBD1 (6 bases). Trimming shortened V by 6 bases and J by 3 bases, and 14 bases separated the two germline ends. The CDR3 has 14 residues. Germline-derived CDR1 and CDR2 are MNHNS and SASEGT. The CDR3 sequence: CASSPQGNEETQYF. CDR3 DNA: TGTGCCAGCAGCCCCCAGGGGAACGAAGAGACCCAGTACTTC.

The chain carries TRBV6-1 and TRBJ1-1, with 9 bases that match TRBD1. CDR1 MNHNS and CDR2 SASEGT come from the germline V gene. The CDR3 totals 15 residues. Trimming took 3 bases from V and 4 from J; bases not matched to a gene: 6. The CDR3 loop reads CASSDWTGVVTEAFF. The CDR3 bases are TGTGCCAGCAGTGACTGGACAGGGGTTGTCACTGAAGCTTTCTTT.

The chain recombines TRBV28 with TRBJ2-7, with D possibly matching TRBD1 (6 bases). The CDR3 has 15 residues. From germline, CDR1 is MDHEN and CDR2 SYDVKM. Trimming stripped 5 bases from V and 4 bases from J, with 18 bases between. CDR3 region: CASSPANRVEYEQYF. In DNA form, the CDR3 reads TGTGCCAGCAGTCCAGCAAACAGGGTTGAGTACGAGCAGTACTTC.

The CDR3 is CASSAPGTSSFETQYF. The CDR3 coding sequence is TGTGCCAGCAGTGCCCCCGGGACTAGCTCTTTTGAGACCCAGTACTTC. The chain is built from TRBV28 and TRBJ2-5; TRBD2 matches at 9 bases. CDR1 and CDR2 (germline): MDHEN, SYDVKM. V lost 5 bases, J lost 5 bases, and 12 bases stayed unmatched. The CDR3 is 16 amino acids.